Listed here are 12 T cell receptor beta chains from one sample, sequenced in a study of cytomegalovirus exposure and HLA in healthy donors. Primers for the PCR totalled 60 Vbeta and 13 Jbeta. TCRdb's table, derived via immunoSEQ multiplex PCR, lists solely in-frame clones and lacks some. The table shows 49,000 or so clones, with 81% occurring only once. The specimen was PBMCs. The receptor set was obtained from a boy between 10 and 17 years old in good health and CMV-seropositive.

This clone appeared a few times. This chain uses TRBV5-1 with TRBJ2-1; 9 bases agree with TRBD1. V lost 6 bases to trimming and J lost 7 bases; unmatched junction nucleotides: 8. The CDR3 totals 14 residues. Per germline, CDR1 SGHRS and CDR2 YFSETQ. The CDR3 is CASTGQGIGNEQFF. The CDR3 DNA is TGCGCCAGCACCGGACAGGGGATAGGAAATGAGCAGTTCTTC.

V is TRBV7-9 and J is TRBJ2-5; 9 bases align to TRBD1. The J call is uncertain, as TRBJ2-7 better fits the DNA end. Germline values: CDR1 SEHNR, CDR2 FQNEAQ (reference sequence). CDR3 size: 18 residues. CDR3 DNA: TGTGCCAGCAGCTTATTGCTCGATCCCGGGACAGGGCTCTACGAGCAGTACTTC. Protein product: CASSLLLDPGTGLYEQYF.

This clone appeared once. The CDR3 sequence is CASSWAVGTKTTDTQYF. In nucleotides, the CDR3 is TGTGCCAGCAGCTGGGCCGTTGGGACTAAAACCACAGATACGCAGTATTTT. The chain combines TRBV7-9 with TRBJ2-3; 7 bases map to TRBD2. This CDR3 comprises 17 residues. In germline, CDR1 is SEHNR, CDR2 FQNEAQ (reference sequence). Trimming at V came to 4 bases and at J to 2 bases, leaving 12 bases not matched to a gene.

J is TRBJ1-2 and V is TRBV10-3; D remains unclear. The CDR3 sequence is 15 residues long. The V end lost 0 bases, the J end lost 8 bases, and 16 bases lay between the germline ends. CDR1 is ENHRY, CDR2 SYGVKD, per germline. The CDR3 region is CAISESALLRGGYTF. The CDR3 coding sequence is TGTGCCATCAGTGAGTCCGCCCTTCTCAGAGGAGGCTACACCTTC.

The CDR3 region has the DNA TGTGCCAGTAGTAGGACAGGGGGTATCTACGAGCAGTACTTC. Protein: CASSRTGGIYEQYF. The V and J genes are TRBV19 and TRBJ2-7; the match to TRBD1 covers 10 bases. Germline V gives CDR1 LNHDA, CDR2 SQIVND (reference sequence). J lost 3 bases, V lost 4 bases, and 3 bases had no gene match. The CDR3 is 14 residues long.

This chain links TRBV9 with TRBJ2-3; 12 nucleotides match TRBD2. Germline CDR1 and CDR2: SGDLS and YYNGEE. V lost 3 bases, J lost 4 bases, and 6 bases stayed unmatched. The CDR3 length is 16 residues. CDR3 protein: CASSGLAGGHADTQYF. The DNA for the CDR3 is TGTGCCAGCAGCGGTCTAGCGGGGGGGCATGCAGATACGCAGTATTTT.

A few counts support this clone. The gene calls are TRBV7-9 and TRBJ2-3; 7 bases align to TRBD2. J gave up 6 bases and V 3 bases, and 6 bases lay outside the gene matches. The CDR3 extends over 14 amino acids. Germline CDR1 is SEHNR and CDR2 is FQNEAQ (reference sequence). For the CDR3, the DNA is TGTGCCAGCAGCTTGGGAGCGGGGATCGATACGCAGTATTTT. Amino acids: CASSLGAGIDTQYF.

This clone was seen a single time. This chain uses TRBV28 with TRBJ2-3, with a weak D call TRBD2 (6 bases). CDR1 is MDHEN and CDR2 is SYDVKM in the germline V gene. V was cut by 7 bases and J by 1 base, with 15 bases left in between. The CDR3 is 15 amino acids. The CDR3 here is CASNIWGVGTDTQYF. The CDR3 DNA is TGTGCCAGCAATATTTGGGGGGTAGGCACAGATACGCAGTATTTT.

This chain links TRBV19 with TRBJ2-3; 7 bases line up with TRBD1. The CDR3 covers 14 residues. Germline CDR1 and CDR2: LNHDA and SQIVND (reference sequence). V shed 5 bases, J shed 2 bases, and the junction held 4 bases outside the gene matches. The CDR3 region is CASSSGTVTDTQYF. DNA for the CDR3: TGTGCCAGTAGTTCCGGGACAGTCACAGATACGCAGTATTTT.

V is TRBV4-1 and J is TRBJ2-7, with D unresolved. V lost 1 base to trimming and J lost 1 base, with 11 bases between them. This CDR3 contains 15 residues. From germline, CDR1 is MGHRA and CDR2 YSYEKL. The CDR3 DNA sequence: TGCGCCAGCAGCCAAGTAGAATCAGGATCCTACGAGCAGTACTTC. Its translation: CASSQVESGSYEQYF.

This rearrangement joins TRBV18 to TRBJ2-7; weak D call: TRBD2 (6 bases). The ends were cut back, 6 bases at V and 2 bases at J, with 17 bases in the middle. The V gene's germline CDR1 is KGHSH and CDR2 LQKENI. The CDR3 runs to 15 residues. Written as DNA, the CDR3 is TGTGCCAGCTCCCCGGGTGGCGGGATTACCTACGAGCAGTACTTC. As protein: CASSPGGGITYEQYF.

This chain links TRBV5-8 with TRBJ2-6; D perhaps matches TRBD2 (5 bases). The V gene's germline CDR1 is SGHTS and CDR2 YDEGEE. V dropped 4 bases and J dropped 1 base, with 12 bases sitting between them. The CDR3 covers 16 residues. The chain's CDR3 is CASSPPPGSGANVLTF. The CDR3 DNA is TGTGCCAGCAGCCCCCCCCCGGGGTCTGGGGCCAACGTCCTGACTTTC.